Following are 12 T cell receptor beta chains from one sample sequenced in a study of cytomegalovirus exposure and HLA in healthy donors. PCR involved 60 Vbeta and 13 Jbeta primers. Generated by immunoSEQ multiplex PCR, the TCRdb table keeps only in-frame clones and is missing some. Among around 87,000 clones listed, over 70% were seen once. Sequences were obtained from PBMCs. The receptors here all came from a girl aged 2-10 years in good health and CMV-seropositive.

This sequence joins TRBV27 and TRBJ1-1; TRBD1 might be the D (6 bases). The CDR3 spans 14 residues. CDR1 and CDR2 (germline): MNHEY, SMNVEV (reference sequence). V was clipped by 3 bases and J by 1 base, with 9 bases between them. The CDR3 spells CASSLGASNTEAFF. For the CDR3, the DNA is TGTGCCAGCAGTTTGGGGGCCTCGAACACTGAAGCTTTCTTT.

In this sample, this clone turned up once. This chain connects TRBV13 to TRBJ2-5; a weak D match, TRBD1 (6 bases). The tail of the sequence fits TRBJ2-7 better, so the J call may be wrong. CDR3 size: 15 residues. Germline V lookup: CDR1 PRHDT, CDR2 FYEKMQ (reference sequence). CDR3 residues: CASRPRPTGTYEQYF. CDR3 in DNA: TGTGCCAGCAGACCTAGACCGACAGGCACCTACGAGCAGTACTTC.

This clone showed up just a few times. This chain connects TRBV12-5 to TRBJ2-2; 10 positions match TRBD2. V shed 1 base, J shed 3 bases, and the junction held 2 bases outside the gene matches. The CDR3 spans 16 residues. CDR1 is LGHNT and CDR2 is FRNRAP in the germline V gene. The CDR3 spells CASGLEREGYTGELFF. The CDR3 region has the DNA TGTGCTAGTGGTTTGGAGCGGGAGGGGTACACCGGGGAGCTGTTTTTT. The variable domain in full, completed from reference TRBV12-5 and TRBJ2-2, reads DARVTQTPRHKVTEMGQEVTMRCQPILGHNTVFWYRQTMMQGLELLAYFRNRAPLDDSGMPKDRFSAEMPDATLATLKIQPSEPRDSAVYFCASGLEREGYTGELFFGEGSRLTVL.

The rearrangement links TRBV5-1 to TRBJ2-6, with D hard to call. Trimming left V 0 bases short and J 0 bases short, with 10 bases between. This CDR3 is 17 amino acids long. Germline CDR1 and CDR2: SGHRS and YFSETQ. CDR3 amino acids: CASSLGAASSGANVLTF. The CDR3 DNA reads TGCGCCAGCAGCTTGGGGGCCGCAAGCTCTGGGGCCAACGTCCTGACTTTC.

This clone appeared a few times. The gene calls are TRBV2 and TRBJ1-2; a possible D gene is TRBD1 (5 bases). V lost 8 bases, J lost 1 base, and 14 bases lay in between. The germline gives CDR1 SNHLY, CDR2 FYNNEI. The CDR3 is 14 amino acids. The CDR3 DNA reads as TGTGCCAGCCGCCCCCTGGGGGGTAACTATGGCTACACCTTC. Its translation is CASRPLGGNYGYTF.

This clone was recorded a few times. V is TRBV30 and J is TRBJ2-7, with D possibly matching TRBD2 (5 bases). Germline CDR1 GTSNPN, CDR2 SVGIG (reference sequence). CDR3 length: 13 amino acids. Trimming shortened V by 2 bases and J by 2 bases, and 10 bases separated the two germline ends. The CDR3 region has the DNA TGTGCCTGGAGTTCGAGGGATCCCTACGAGCAGTACTTC. The encoded protein is CAWSSRDPYEQYF.

The chain recombines TRBV15 with TRBJ2-2, with TRBD2 matching 7 bases. CDR1 is LNHNV and CDR2 is YYDKDF in the germline V gene (reference sequence). Losses at the gene ends were 0 bases for V and 7 bases for J; bases not matched to a gene: 8. The CDR3 loop spans 16 amino acids. CDR3 region: CATSRDRGGGGGELFF. The CDR3, as DNA: TGTGCCACCAGCAGAGATCGAGGCGGCGGGGGCGGGGAGCTGTTTTTT.

The chain has TRBV18 and TRBJ1-5; D is perhaps TRBD1 (5 bases). The V end lost 3 bases, the J end lost 2 bases, and 8 bases lay between the germline ends. Germline V gives CDR1 KGHSH, CDR2 LQKENI. CDR3 size: 14 residues. The CDR3 here is CASSPDSGNQPQHF. The CDR3 DNA reads as TGTGCCAGCTCACCCGACAGCGGCAATCAGCCCCAGCATTTT.

The V call is TRBV28, the J call TRBJ2-7; D may be TRBD1 (6 bases). Germline V gene lookup returns CDR1 MDHEN and CDR2 SYDVKM. The ends were cut back, 3 bases at V and 5 bases at J, with 11 bases in the middle. The CDR3 runs to 13 residues. The CDR3 DNA reads as TGTGCCAGCAGTTTGGGCAGGGGCCACGAGCAGTACTTC. Its translation: CASSLGRGHEQYF.

Written as DNA, the CDR3 is TGTGCCAGCAGTTTAAGATTAGGATCAGGGCGAGAGACCCAGTACTTC. As protein: CASSLRLGSGRETQYF. This rearrangement joins TRBV28 to TRBJ2-5, with a tentative D call TRBD1 (5 bases). V was clipped by 2 bases and J by 4 bases, with 17 bases between them. CDR1 and CDR2 (germline): MDHEN, SYDVKM. This CDR3 spans 16 amino acids.

In this sample, this clone turned up a few times. The chain joins TRBV19 to TRBJ2-6; D remains unclear. Looked up from germline, CDR1 is LNHDA and CDR2 is SQIVND (reference sequence). The V and J ends lost 7 bases and 2 bases respectively, with 9 bases between them. CDR3 length: 14 residues. The CDR3 DNA reads as TGTGCCAGTAATCACTCGGCTGGGGCCAACGTCCTGACTTTC. As protein: CASNHSAGANVLTF.

V gene TRBV28 combines with J gene TRBJ2-3; D ambiguous. Trimming cost V 6 bases and J 6 bases, with 7 bases left between them. Looked up from germline, CDR1 is MDHEN and CDR2 is SYDVKM. The CDR3 has 11 residues. The CDR3 protein is CASRALDTQYF. In DNA, the CDR3 is TGTGCCAGCAGGGCTCTGGATACGCAGTATTTT.